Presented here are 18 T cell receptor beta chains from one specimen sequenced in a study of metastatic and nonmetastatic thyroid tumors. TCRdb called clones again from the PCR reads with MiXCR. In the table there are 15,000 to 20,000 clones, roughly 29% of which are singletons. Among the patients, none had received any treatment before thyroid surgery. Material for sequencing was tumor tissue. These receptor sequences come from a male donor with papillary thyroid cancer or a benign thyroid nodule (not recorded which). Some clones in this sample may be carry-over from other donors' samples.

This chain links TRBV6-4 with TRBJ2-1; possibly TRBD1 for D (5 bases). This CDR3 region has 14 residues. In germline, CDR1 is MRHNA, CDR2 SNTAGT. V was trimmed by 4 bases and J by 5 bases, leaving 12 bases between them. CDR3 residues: CASSGDSPHNEQFF. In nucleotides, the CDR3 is TGTGCCAGCAGTGGAGACAGCCCTCACAATGAGCAGTTCTTC.

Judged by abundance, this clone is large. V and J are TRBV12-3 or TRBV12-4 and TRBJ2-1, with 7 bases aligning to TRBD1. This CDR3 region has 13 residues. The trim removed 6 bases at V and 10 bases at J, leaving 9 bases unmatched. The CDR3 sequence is CASRRQGISEQFF. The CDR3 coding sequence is TGTGCCAGCAGAAGACAGGGCATCAGCGAGCAGTTCTTC.

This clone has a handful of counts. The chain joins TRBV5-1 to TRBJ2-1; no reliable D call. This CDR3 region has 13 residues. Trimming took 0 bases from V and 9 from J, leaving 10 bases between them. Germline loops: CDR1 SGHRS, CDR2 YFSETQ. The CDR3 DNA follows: TGCGCCAGCAGCTTGGCGCTAGTTGGTGAGCAGTTCTTC. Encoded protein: CASSLALVGEQFF.

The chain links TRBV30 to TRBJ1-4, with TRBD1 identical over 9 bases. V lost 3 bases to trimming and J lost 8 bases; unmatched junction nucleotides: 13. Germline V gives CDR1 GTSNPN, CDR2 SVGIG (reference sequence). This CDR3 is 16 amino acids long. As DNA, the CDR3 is TGTGCCTGGAGAAACCGCCCGGGACAGGGAGAAGAAAAACTGTTTTTT. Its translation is CAWRNRPGQGEEKLFF.

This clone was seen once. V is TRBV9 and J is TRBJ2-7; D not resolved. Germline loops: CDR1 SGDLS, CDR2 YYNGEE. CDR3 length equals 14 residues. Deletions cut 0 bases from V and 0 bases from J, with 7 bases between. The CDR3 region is CASSVGLASYEQYF. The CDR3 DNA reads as TGTGCCAGCAGCGTAGGACTGGCCTCCTACGAGCAGTACTTC.

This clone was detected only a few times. The CDR3 here is CASSLAGWNEQFF. Here the CDR3 DNA reads TGTGCCAGCAGCTTGGCCGGTTGGAATGAGCAGTTCTTC. The chain couples TRBV5-8 to TRBJ2-1; the D is unclear. This CDR3 has 13 amino acids. V was trimmed by 0 bases and J by 7 bases, leaving 8 bases between them. The germline V gene encodes CDR1 SGHTS and CDR2 YDEGEE.

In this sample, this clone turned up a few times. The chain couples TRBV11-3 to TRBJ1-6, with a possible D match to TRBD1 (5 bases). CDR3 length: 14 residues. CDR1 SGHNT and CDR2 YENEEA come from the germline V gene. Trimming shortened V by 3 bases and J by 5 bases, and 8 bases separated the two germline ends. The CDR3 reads CASSLGRDNSPLHF. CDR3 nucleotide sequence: TGTGCCAGCAGCTTGGGACGTGATAATTCACCCCTCCACTTT.

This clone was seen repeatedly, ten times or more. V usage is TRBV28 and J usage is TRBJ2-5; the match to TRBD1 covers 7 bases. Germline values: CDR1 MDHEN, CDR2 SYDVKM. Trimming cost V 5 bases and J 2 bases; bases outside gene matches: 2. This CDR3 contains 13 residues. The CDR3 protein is CASSRQGQETQYF. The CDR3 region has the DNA TGTGCCAGCAGTAGACAGGGACAAGAGACCCAGTACTTC.

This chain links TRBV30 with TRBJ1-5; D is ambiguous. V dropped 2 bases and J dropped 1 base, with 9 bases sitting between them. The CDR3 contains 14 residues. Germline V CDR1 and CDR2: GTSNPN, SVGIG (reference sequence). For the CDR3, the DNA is TGTGCCTGGAGTACTGGGCTAAGCAATCAGCCCCAGCATTTT. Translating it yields CAWSTGLSNQPQHF.

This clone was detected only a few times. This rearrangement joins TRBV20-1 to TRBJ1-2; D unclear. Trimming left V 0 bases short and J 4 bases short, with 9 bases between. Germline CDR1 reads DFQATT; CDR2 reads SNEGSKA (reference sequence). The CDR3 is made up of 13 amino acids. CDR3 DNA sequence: TGCAGTGCTAGAGACGAGACAAGCTATGGCTACACCTTC. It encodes CSARDETSYGYTF.

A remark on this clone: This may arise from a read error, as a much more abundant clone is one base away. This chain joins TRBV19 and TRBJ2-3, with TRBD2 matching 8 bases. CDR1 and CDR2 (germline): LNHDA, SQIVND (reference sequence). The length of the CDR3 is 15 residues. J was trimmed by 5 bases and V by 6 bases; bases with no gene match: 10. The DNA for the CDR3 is TGTGCCAGTAGAATGGGCGGGACTAGTGGAGATACGCAGTATTTT. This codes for CASRMGGTSGDTQYF.

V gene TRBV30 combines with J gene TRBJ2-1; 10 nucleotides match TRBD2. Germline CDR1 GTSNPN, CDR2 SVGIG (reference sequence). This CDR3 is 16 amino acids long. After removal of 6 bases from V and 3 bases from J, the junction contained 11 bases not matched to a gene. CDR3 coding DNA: TGTGCCTGCCTCTCTGGAACTAGCGGGGTCTACAATGAGCAGTTCTTC. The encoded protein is CACLSGTSGVYNEQFF.

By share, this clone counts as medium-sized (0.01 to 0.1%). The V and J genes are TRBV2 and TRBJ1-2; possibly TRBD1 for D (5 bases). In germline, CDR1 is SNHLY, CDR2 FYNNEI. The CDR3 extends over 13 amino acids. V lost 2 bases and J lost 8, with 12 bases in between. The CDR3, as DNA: TGTGCCAGCAGTGAACGGTGGACAACAGGCTACACCTTC. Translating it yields CASSERWTTGYTF. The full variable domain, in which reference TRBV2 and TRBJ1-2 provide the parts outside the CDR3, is EPEVTQTPSHQVTQMGQEVILRCVPISNHLYFYWYRQILGQKVEFLVSFYNNEISEKSEIFDDQFSVERPDGSNFTLKIRSTKLEDSAMYFCASSERWTTGYTFGSGTRLTVV.

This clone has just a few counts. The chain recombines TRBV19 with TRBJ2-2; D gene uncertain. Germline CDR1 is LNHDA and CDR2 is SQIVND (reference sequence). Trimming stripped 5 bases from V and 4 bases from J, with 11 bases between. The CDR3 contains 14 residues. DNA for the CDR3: TGTGCCAGTAGTCCACCATCCTTCACCGGGGAGCTGTTTTTT. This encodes CASSPPSFTGELFF.

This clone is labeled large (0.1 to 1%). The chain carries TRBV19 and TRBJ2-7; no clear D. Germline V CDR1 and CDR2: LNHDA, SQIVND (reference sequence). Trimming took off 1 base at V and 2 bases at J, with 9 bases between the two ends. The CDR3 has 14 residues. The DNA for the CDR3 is TGTGCCAGTAGTATAGCAGCAGGAACCTACGAGCAGTACTTC. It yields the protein CASSIAAGTYEQYF.

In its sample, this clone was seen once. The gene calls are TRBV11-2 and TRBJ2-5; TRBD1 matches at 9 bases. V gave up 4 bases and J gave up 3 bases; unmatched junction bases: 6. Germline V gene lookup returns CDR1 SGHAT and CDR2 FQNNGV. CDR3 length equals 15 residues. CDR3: CASSSYRTGEETQYF. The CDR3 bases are TGTGCCAGCAGCTCTTACCGGACAGGGGAAGAGACCCAGTACTTC.

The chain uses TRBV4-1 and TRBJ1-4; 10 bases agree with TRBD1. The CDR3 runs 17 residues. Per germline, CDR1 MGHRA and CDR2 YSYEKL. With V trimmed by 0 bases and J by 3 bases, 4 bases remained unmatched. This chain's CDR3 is CASSQDPDRGANEKLFF. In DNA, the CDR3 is TGCGCCAGCAGCCAAGACCCGGACAGGGGGGCTAATGAAAAACTGTTTTTT.

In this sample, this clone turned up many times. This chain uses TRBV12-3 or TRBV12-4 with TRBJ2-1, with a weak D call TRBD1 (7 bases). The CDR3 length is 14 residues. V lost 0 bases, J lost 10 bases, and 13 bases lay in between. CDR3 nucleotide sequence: TGTGCCAGCAGTTTAGCGTACGCAGGGGGGGAGCAGTTCTTC. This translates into CASSLAYAGGEQFF.